These T cell receptor beta chains were read from a single sample in a study of T cell repertoires in cytomegalovirus infection. TCRdb re-derived calls from the reads in MiXCR, one entry per CDR3 protein. The data contain approximately 500,000 distinct CDR3 sequences, 10% to 12% of them singletons. The sample comprised PBMCs. These receptors came from a human donor in good health (CMV status not recorded). Some clones in this sample may be carry-over from other donors' samples. The CDR3 runs from the conserved cysteine through the conserved F or W. A D gene is named only where the DNA matches it firmly. Clone sizes are given selectively: once, few, many, or a class where the clone is expanded.

size: many
D: .
J: TRBJ1-2
V: TRBV4-2
CDR3: CASSGGGGGRYTF
DNA: TGTGCCAGCAGCGGAGGAGGCGGAGGCCGCTACACCTTC

size: many
D: TRBD2
J: TRBJ2-7
V: TRBV5-4
CDR3: CASRQGLADSSYEQYF
DNA: TGTGCCAGCAGACAGGGACTAGCGGACAGCTCCTACGAGCAGTACTTC

size: many
D: TRBD2
J: TRBJ2-3
V: TRBV28
CDR3: CASSSTSGAYLTDTQYF
DNA: TGTGCCAGCAGTTCGACTAGCGGGGCTTATCTCACAGATACGCAGTATTTT

size: many
D: .
J: TRBJ2-6
V: TRBV27
CDR3: CASSSPQDLGGANVLTF
DNA: TGTGCCAGCAGTTCACCCCAGGATTTGGGTGGGGCCAACGTCCTGACTTTC

size: once
D: TRBD2
J: TRBJ2-5
V: TRBV5-3
CDR3: CASSHPWGGGEETQYF
DNA: TGTGCCAGCAGCCACCCCTGGGGGGGAGGGGAAGAGACCCAGTACTTC

size: few
D: .
J: TRBJ2-7
V: TRBV7-9
CDR3: CASRTSGQGYEQYF
DNA: TGTGCCAGCAGGACCTCGGGCCAGGGCTACGAGCAGTACTTC

size: many
D: TRBD2
J: TRBJ2-1
V: TRBV7-2
CDR3: CASSSQTSGSVNEQFF
DNA: TGTGCCAGCAGCTCGCAGACTAGCGGGAGTGTCAATGAGCAGTTCTTC

size: .
D: .
J: TRBJ2-2
V: TRBV19
CDR3: CASIARGPNTGELFF
DNA: TGTGCCAGTATCGCCCGGGGGCCTAACACCGGGGAGCTGTTTTTT

size: many
D: TRBD1
J: TRBJ1-2
V: TRBV28
CDR3: CASRGTGRNNYGYTF
DNA: TGTGCCAGCAGGGGGACAGGGAGAAATAACTATGGCTACACCTTC

size: .
D: .
J: TRBJ2-1
V: TRBV20-1
CDR3: CSAERTEPAYNEQFF
DNA: TGCAGTGCAGAGAGGACAGAGCCTGCCTACAATGAGCAGTTCTTC

size: many
D: .
J: TRBJ2-3
V: TRBV7-8
CDR3: CASRARGPTFTDTQYF
DNA: TGTGCCAGCAGGGCGAGGGGCCCGACTTTCACAGATACGCAGTATTTT

size: few
D: .
J: TRBJ2-1
V: TRBV20-1
CDR3: CSATPLPGNEQFF
DNA: TGCAGTGCTACCCCCTTACCAGGCAATGAGCAGTTCTTC

size: many
D: TRBD2
J: TRBJ2-2
V: TRBV6-1
CDR3: CASSLTSGSRSGELFF
DNA: TGTGCCAGCAGCTTAACTAGCGGGAGTCGATCCGGGGAGCTGTTTTTT

size: many
D: TRBD1
J: TRBJ1-5
V: TRBV6-2/TRBV6-3
CDR3: CASSYSRTGRNQPQHF
DNA: TGTGCCAGCAGTTACTCTAGGACAGGGCGCAATCAGCCCCAGCATTTT